This TCR beta chain was sequenced for a study of cytomegalovirus exposure and HLA in healthy donors. Study conclusions and caveats: The study flagged about 150 TCR beta chains as cytomegalovirus-associated.

Sequencing used immunoSEQ multiplex PCR; TCRdb keeps in-frame clones, though not all of them. The sample carries 150,000 or so clones, 80% to 90% recorded once. In its sample, this clone was seen a few times. The antigen is undetermined. The donors were in the roughly 110-subject validation cohort, distinct from the roughly 720-subject first cohort. J lost 2 bases, V lost 7 bases, and 9 bases had no gene match. The CDR3 extends over 15 amino acids. In germline, CDR1 is MNHEY, CDR2 SVGAGI. The chain employs TRBV6-5 and TRBJ1-1, with 8 bases that match TRBD1. This sequence originates from a woman younger than 45 in good health and CMV-seronegative. Sample: PBMCs. CDR3 nucleotides: TGTGCCAGCACTCCAAGGGGACAGGTCAACACTGAAGCTTTCTTT. It translates to CASTPRGQVNTEAFF.